This T cell receptor beta chain was retrieved from a study of blood T cell repertoires in COVID-19 (dated by TCRdb to about 2020). Looking at the study overall: Samples from collaborators originated in the United States, Italy and Spain and spanned both the acute and convalescent phases of COVID-19. The material from the prospective study consisted of cDNA or gDNA derived from T cells, B-cell-depleted T cells, or PBMCs. Deeply sampled blood TCRbeta repertoires from subjects exposed to, actively infected with, or recovered from COVID-19 were included in the dataset. The repertoires were released in a freely available public database meant as a resource for research on the immune response to SARS-CoV-2. The samples were drawn from two sources: the first 160 participants of the ongoing ImmuneRACE study, and about 1,300 subjects contributed by 6 global collaborators. A de-identified subject ID, COVID-19 status, age in years and sex were almost always included in the sample metadata. Where HLA class I and class II types were available, the types were taken from metadata supplied by the sample provider, not from assay-based typing.

The immunoSEQ Assay, a bias-controlled multiplex PCR, was used to amplify TCRbeta CDR3 regions from genomic DNA. Per the source publication's procedure: Nucleated cell counts per sample were estimated from amplification of reference gene primers within the assay. To quantify the absolute abundance of each unique TCRbeta CDR3 rearrangement, sequence reads were collapsed and filtered. For each sample, productive Simpson clonality was calculated as the square root of Simpson's diversity index across productive rearrangements. TCRdb carries this immuneACCESS record with in-frame sequences only. Its versions omit some clonotypes, under half of them owing to an unresolved V gene in the studies checked, with the rest unexplained. The V and J calls and clone size come from that table; D and trimming were worked out from the DNA. In this sample the table shows approximately 210,000 clones, 70% to 85% of which occur a single time. The ten largest clones add up to approximately 16% of the sample.

Findings and caveats that apply to the study as a whole: The quantity of clinical and demographic metadata differed by source and by participant and was supplied without curation.

As regards this clone: What antigen it recognizes has not been identified. No base quality values were provided; no much bigger clone lies one nucleotide off.

Enrolling through a virtual design, the prospective study's participants ranged in age from about 18 to 89 years and lived across approximately 25 United States geographic areas. To assign participants to cohorts, the prospective study relied on clinical history that participants themselves reported in a screening survey and a study questionnaire. For ImmuneRACE Cohort 3, a participant was defined as recovered based on two consecutive negative NP/OP PCR tests, clearance by a healthcare professional, or resolution of symptoms. In the prospective study, mobile phlebotomists collected whole blood, serum and a nasopharyngeal or oropharyngeal swab from each participant. Additional blood draws and questionnaires over an approximately 2-month period could optionally be provided by prospective study participants. Before DNA extraction, blood samples from the prospective study were shipped at room temperature or frozen.

The origin of this receptor is a man aged 35 to 55 who had recovered from COVID-19. The source material was PBMCs or T cells enriched from blood (not recorded which).

This receptor has the CDR3 CASSLVSGILTNQPQHF. The DNA sequence is as follows: TGTGCCAGCAGCTTAGTGTCAGGGATCCTCACCAATCAGCCCCAGCATTTT. The chain is encoded by TRBV7-2 joined to TRBJ1-5; a tentative D match to TRBD1 spans 5 bases. Cut back by 1 base and 3 bases, the V and J ends lie 16 bases apart. The CDR1 and CDR2 encoded by the germline V gene are SGHTA and FQGNSA. The cysteine opens and the phenylalanine closes a CDR3 of 17 amino acids. Only the CDR3 DNA is retained, 51 bases long and in frame from the first base.